One T cell receptor (beta chain) is described in this entry. The data derive from a study of T cell changes during pregnancy in multiple sclerosis. The CDR3 is made up of 15 amino acids. Germline values: CDR1 MNHEY, CDR2 SVGAGI. The ends were cut back, 6 bases at V and 0 bases at J, with 12 bases in the middle. The assay was immunoSEQ multiplex PCR, and TCRdb's table has in-frame clones only and misses some. Found here are tens of thousands of clones, 89% of them singletons; the top ten hold around 11%. The clonotype was recovered from a female donor with multiple sclerosis, enrolled in a pregnancy study. Material: CD8+ T cells from peripheral blood mononuclear cells, obtained in the third trimester of pregnancy. The chain joins TRBV6-5 to TRBJ2-1; D is uncertain. CDR3 DNA: TGTGCCAGCAGACTTGGGCGTTCCTCCTACAATGAGCAGTTCTTC. The encoded protein is CASRLGRSSYNEQFF.